This entry features one T cell receptor beta chain sequence. The antigen is not known. The data belong to a study of cytomegalovirus exposure and HLA in healthy donors. As for the study in general: Earlier, some 200 million T cells were analyzed, and some 120 million unique TCR beta sequences were found among them.

This CDR3 is 17 amino acids long. V lost 4 bases to trimming and J lost 3 bases; unmatched junction nucleotides: 9. CDR1 SGHTA and CDR2 FQGNSA come from the germline V gene. It was with 60 Vbeta and 13 Jbeta primers that the PCR ran. Measured with immunoSEQ multiplex PCR; TCRdb has only the in-frame clones, and not every one. Of 210,000 or so clones in the sample, over 65% were seen once. Study-wide results and limits: Being indistinguishable, some V segments were excluded, TRBV6-2 and TRBV6-3 among them.

The chain employs TRBV7-2 and TRBJ2-6, with 7 bases identical to TRBD1. The TCR sequence derives from a man aged 40-49 years in good health and CMV-seronegative. The sample was PBMCs. This chain's CDR3 is CASSSVTGPSGANVLTF. CDR3 coding DNA: TGTGCCAGCAGCTCGGTGACAGGGCCAAGTGGGGCCAACGTCCTGACTTTC.